Sequencing of this TCR beta chain was carried out in a study of OX40 agonist ivuxolimab in advanced cancers. Measured with immunoSEQ multiplex PCR; TCRdb has only the in-frame clones, and not every one. Among around 50,000 clones listed, about 88% were seen once. There are 18 residues in the CDR3. The germline V and J ends were trimmed by 0 bases and 5 bases, with 24 bases remaining between them. Germline values: CDR1 SGHRS, CDR2 YFSETQ. This clone was counted between two and nine times. The V and J genes are TRBV5-1 and TRBJ2-7; D assignment may be TRBD1 or TRBD2 (5 bases each). The sequencing here drew on CD4+ or CD8+ T cells sorted from blood, taken in a trial of the OX40 agonist ivuxolimab. The sequence was collected from an adult with an advanced solid tumor such as melanoma, head and neck, liver or kidney cancer. The CDR3 sequence is CASSLAGRTGTPTDEQYF. The DNA of the CDR3 is TGCGCCAGCAGCTTGGCAGGGCGCACCGGGACGCCTACCGACGAGCAGTACTTC.